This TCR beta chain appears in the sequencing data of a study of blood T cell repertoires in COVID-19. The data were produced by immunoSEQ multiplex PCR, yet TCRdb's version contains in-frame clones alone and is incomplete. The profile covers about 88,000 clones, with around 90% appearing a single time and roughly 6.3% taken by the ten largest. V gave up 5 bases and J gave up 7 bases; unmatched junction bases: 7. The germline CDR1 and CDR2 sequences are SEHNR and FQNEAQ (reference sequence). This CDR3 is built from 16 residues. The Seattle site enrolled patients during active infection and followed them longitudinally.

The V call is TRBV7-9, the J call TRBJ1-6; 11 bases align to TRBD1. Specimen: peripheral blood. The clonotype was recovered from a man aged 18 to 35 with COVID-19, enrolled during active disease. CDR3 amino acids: CASSQDRGRRNSPLHF. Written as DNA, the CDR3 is TGTGCCAGCAGCCAGGACAGGGGGCGGAGGAATTCACCCCTCCACTTT.